These T cell receptor beta chains were read from a single sample in a study of cytomegalovirus exposure and HLA in healthy donors. Profiled with immunoSEQ multiplex PCR; TCRdb holds only in-frame clones, not every one. The sample lists some 75,000 clones; approximately 96% were seen once. The sequencing sample was made of PBMCs. Every receptor here comes from a woman younger than 30 in good health and CMV-seronegative. The CDR3 runs from the conserved cysteine through the conserved F or W. A D gene is named only where the DNA matches it firmly. Only part of the rows carry a size: once, few, many, or a class if the clone is expanded.

DNA	CDR3	D	size	J	V
TGTGCCAGCAGCCTAACCATTCCGGGACTAGCGGGGGCCTACGAGCAGTACTTC	CASSLTIPGLAGAYEQYF	TRBD2	once	TRBJ2-7	TRBV28
TGTGCCAGCAGTGTTCTGCCGGGCTACGAGCAGTACTTC	CASSVLPGYEQYF	-	-	TRBJ2-7	TRBV25-1
TGTGCCAGCAGTTACGGGCAGGCCAATGAGCAGTTCTTC	CASSYGQANEQFF	-	-	TRBJ2-1	TRBV6-6
TGCGCCAGCAGGACGGGACTAGCGGGAGAGGGGGTACAAGAGACCCAGTACTTC	CASRTGLAGEGVQETQYF	TRBD2	-	TRBJ2-5	TRBV10-1
TGTGCCAGCAGCTTAGTGGCAGGGGGTGATCAGCCCCAGCATTTT	CASSLVAGGDQPQHF	TRBD1	-	TRBJ1-5	TRBV7-2
TGTGCCAGCGGGATGTCGCGGGGGATCACCTACGAGCAGTACTTC	CASGMSRGITYEQYF	TRBD2	-	TRBJ2-7	TRBV28
TGTGCCAGCAGCCCGGTGGGGCCGAACACTGAAGCTTTCTTT	CASSPVGPNTEAFF	-	-	TRBJ1-1	TRBV5-6
TGTGCCAGTAGTTGGTACACCTACACCGGGGAGCTGTTTTTT	CASSWYTYTGELFF	-	-	TRBJ2-2	TRBV19
TGTGCCAGCAGTGTCAGCGGGGGGAGCACAGATACGCAGTATTTT	CASSVSGGSTDTQYF	TRBD2	-	TRBJ2-3	TRBV6-4
TGTGCCAGCAGCCAACGACACGACACCGGGGAGCTGTTTTTT	CASSQRHDTGELFF	-	-	TRBJ2-2	TRBV16
TGTGCCAGCAGCTCGGACAGGGCTTGGGAGACCCAGTACTTC	CASSSDRAWETQYF	-	-	TRBJ2-5	TRBV21-1
TGCGCCAGCAGCCAAGATCCGGGCCCGCTAGCGGGATCTGGCGAGCAGTACTTC	CASSQDPGPLAGSGEQYF	TRBD2	-	TRBJ2-7	TRBV4-1
TGTGCCTGGAGTGTAAACGGGGGAAAGAATGAGCAGTTCTTC	CAWSVNGGKNEQFF	-	once	TRBJ2-1	TRBV30
TGTGCCAGCAGCTTTACCCTTCTAGCGGGAGGGACGTCCTACAATGAGCAGTTCTTC	CASSFTLLAGGTSYNEQFF	TRBD2	-	TRBJ2-1	TRBV7-2
TGTGCCAGCTCACCTAGGAATCTCGGGGAAAACATTCAGTACTTC	CASSPRNLGENIQYF	-	-	TRBJ2-4	TRBV18
TGTGCCAGCAGCTTTAGACAGGGCGGAACTAATGAAAAACTGTTTTTT	CASSFRQGGTNEKLFF	TRBD1	-	TRBJ1-4	TRBV7-9
TGCGCCAGCAGCTTGACCAGTAGCGGGAGAGGGGCAGATACGCAGTATTTT	CASSLTSSGRGADTQYF	TRBD2	-	TRBJ2-3	TRBV5-1
TGCGCCAGCAGCCTCCTCGGGACAGGGTCTTACGAGCAGTACTTC	CASSLLGTGSYEQYF	TRBD1	once	TRBJ2-7	TRBV4-1
TGTGCCAGCAGCCCCGACACAGGTTACTCCTACGAGCAGTACTTC	CASSPDTGYSYEQYF	-	-	TRBJ2-7	TRBV7-2
TGTGCCAGCAGCAAAGAAGGCCGAGGGCGGTCTTTTACACACGATACGCAGTATTTT	CASSKEGRGRSFTHDTQYF	-	-	TRBJ2-3	TRBV21-1
TGTGCCAGCAGCAAGACAGGGTCTCTCGAGCAGTACTTC	CASSKTGSLEQYF	TRBD1	-	TRBJ2-7	TRBV7-9
TGTGCCAGCAGTGACCCGGGACAGGGAGACGAGCAGTACTTC	CASSDPGQGDEQYF	TRBD1	-	TRBJ2-7	TRBV6-1
TGTGCCAGCAGGGAGAGGCAGGGAGGCACTGAAGCTTTCTTT	CASRERQGGTEAFF	-	-	TRBJ1-1	TRBV25-1
TGTGCCAGCAGCTCAAACCCGACAGGCTTCAATGAGCAGTTCTTC	CASSSNPTGFNEQFF	-	-	TRBJ2-1	TRBV7-9
TGTGCCAGCAGCTCTGACAGGGAGGTCACTGAAGCTTTCTTT	CASSSDREVTEAFF	TRBD1	-	TRBJ1-1	TRBV5-4
TGTGCCAGCAGTTCCCGACTGGAGCAGTTCTTC	CASSSRLEQFF	-	-	TRBJ2-1	TRBV27
TGTGCCAGCTCACCCCCCCGGGGGGGAATAGCCAAAAACATTCAGTACTTC	CASSPPRGGIAKNIQYF	TRBD2	-	TRBJ2-4	TRBV18
TGTGCCAGCTCAGTAACCGGGACAGGGGACACAGATACGCAGTATTTT	CASSVTGTGDTDTQYF	TRBD1	-	TRBJ2-3	TRBV18
TGTGCCAGCAGTATCCTTACAACTAATGAAAAACTGTTTTTT	CASSILTTNEKLFF	-	-	TRBJ1-4	TRBV28
TGTGCCAGCAGCGCACGACAGGGCTTGGCTAACTATGGCTACACCTTC	CASSARQGLANYGYTF	TRBD1	once	TRBJ1-2	TRBV9
TGCGCCAGCACCACCGGGACAGGATCGTCAGCTTTCTTT	CASTTGTGSSAFF	TRBD1	-	TRBJ1-1	TRBV5-1
TGTGCCAGCAGCTTGCCCCGCGCCGGGGAGCTGTTTTTT	CASSLPRAGELFF	-	-	TRBJ2-2	TRBV11-3
TGTGCCAGCAGCTTAGCGGGAGGGGTCGGGAATGAGCAGTTCTTC	CASSLAGGVGNEQFF	TRBD2	-	TRBJ2-1	TRBV11-3
TGTGCCAGCAGCCTCGGGACAGGGGGAACTGAAGCTTTCTTT	CASSLGTGGTEAFF	TRBD1	-	TRBJ1-1	TRBV5-8
TGTGCCAGCAGCTGGAGGGACAGGTCCAATGGCTACACCTTC	CASSWRDRSNGYTF	TRBD1	few	TRBJ1-2	TRBV5-6
TGTGCCAGCAATCCCCCAACTAGCGGACCTTACAATGAGCAGTTCTTC	CASNPPTSGPYNEQFF	TRBD2	-	TRBJ2-1	TRBV9
TGTGCCAGCTCACCGTCGGACAGGAACTACAATGAGCAGTTCTTC	CASSPSDRNYNEQFF	TRBD1	-	TRBJ2-1	TRBV18
TGCAGTGCTGGGGGGGGAGAGACCCAGTACTTC	CSAGGGETQYF	TRBD2	-	TRBJ2-5	TRBV20-1
TGTGCCAGCAGTTCCCCCCCCGTTTCCTCTGGAAACACCATATATTTT	CASSSPPVSSGNTIYF	-	-	TRBJ1-3	TRBV28
TGTGCCAGCAGAAGAGACAGGGAACTGTCTGAAGCTTTCTTT	CASRRDRELSEAFF	TRBD1	-	TRBJ1-1	TRBV7-8
TGCGCCAGCAGGAATCAGGGGGACACAACCTACGAGCAGTACTTC	CASRNQGDTTYEQYF	TRBD1	-	TRBJ2-7	TRBV23-1
TGTGCCAGTAGGGACCGGGGTACTGAAGCTTTCTTT	CASRDRGTEAFF	-	-	TRBJ1-1	TRBV19
TGTGCCAGCAGTTTATACCCGACAGGGCTCTACGAGCAGTACTTC	CASSLYPTGLYEQYF	TRBD1	-	TRBJ2-7	TRBV27
TGTGCCAGTAGTCCCCTCCTTAGCGGGATAAAGAATGAGCAGTTCTTC	CASSPLLSGIKNEQFF	TRBD2	-	TRBJ2-1	TRBV19
TGTGCCAGCAGCCCATCAGGGACTGGCTTGTTCGCAGCTTTCTTT	CASSPSGTGLFAAFF	-	once	TRBJ1-1	TRBV5-5
TGTGCCAGCAGTCCGGGACAGGGGGCTTTCTATGGCTACACCTTC	CASSPGQGAFYGYTF	TRBD1	-	TRBJ1-2	TRBV27